Sequencing of this T cell receptor beta chain was carried out in a study of CD4 T cells in relation to SARS-CoV-2 and coronaviruses. Study details: TCR beta CDR3s were sequenced after 10-day antigen culture of PBMCs. Of the patients, 7 to 9 were male, a few female, two Hispanic.

The data were produced by immunoSEQ multiplex PCR, yet TCRdb's version contains in-frame clones alone and is incomplete. The sample includes approximately 31,000 clones, roughly 82% of them seen just once. This clone has just one count. Its specificity is unknown. For 10 days, 10^5 sorted CD4+ cells grew with T cell-depleted PBMCs and CEF. The receptor comes from an adult with COVID-19. Sequencing used memory CD4+ T cells from PBMCs, cultured in vitro.

The CDR3: CASSYSEWTSGMPQYF. The CDR3 DNA is TGTGCCAGCAGTTACTCGGAATGGACTAGCGGGATGCCGCAGTACTTC. The rearrangement links TRBV6-6 to TRBJ2-7, with TRBD2 matching over 12 bases. V trimming: 0 bases; J trimming: 9 bases; junction bases outside the gene matches: 9. Germline V CDR1 and CDR2: MNHNY, SVGAGI (reference sequence). There are 16 residues in the CDR3.